Shown below are 24 T cell receptor beta chains from a single sample sequenced in a study of blood T cell repertoires in COVID-19. Produced via immunoSEQ multiplex PCR; TCRdb's table is partial and in-frame only. The data contain 180,000 or so clones, 65% to 85% of them seen just once; the ten biggest clones take up 3.6%. Sequenced sample: PBMCs or T cells enriched from blood (not recorded which). The receptors originated from a woman between 45 and 65 years old in a cohort exposed to, infected with or recovered from COVID-19 (not recorded which).

This clone was seen more than once but under ten times. The J gene is TRBJ1-2, the V gene TRBV28; 8 nucleotides line up with TRBD1. This CDR3 is 12 amino acids long. Germline CDR1 is MDHEN and CDR2 is SYDVKM. J lost 7 bases, V lost 6 bases, and 4 bases had no gene match. The DNA of the CDR3 is TGTGCCAGCAGCGACAGGGGTGGTGGCTACACCTTC. Amino acids: CASSDRGGGYTF.

The rearrangement joins TRBV28 to TRBJ1-2, with a possible D match to TRBD1 (6 bases). This CDR3 spans 13 amino acids. V lost 8 bases and J lost 1, with 11 bases in between. Per the germline V gene, CDR1 is MDHEN and CDR2 is SYDVKM. Here the CDR3 DNA reads TGTGCCAGCCGACGGACAGATAACTATGGCTACACCTTC. This gives the protein CASRRTDNYGYTF.

V is TRBV19 and J is TRBJ1-2; TRBD1 agrees at 11 bases. The V and J ends lost 6 bases and 7 bases, in that order; junction bases with no gene match: 10. CDR1 and CDR2 from the germline V gene are LNHDA and SQIVND (reference sequence). This CDR3 comprises 15 residues. The CDR3 DNA follows: TGTGCCAGTAGCGCCCAGACCGGGACAGGGGGTGGCTACACCTTC. Translation gives CASSAQTGTGGGYTF.

The table lists this clone with a count of one. The chain uses TRBV11-3 and TRBJ2-1, with TRBD2 matching over 8 bases. This CDR3 has 17 residues. With V trimmed by 1 base and J by 3 bases, 8 bases remained unmatched. Germline CDR1 SGHNT, CDR2 YENEEA. Written as DNA, the CDR3 is TGTGCCAGCAGCTTAGGGAGCGGGAGCCGTAACTACAATGAGCAGTTCTTC. Translation gives CASSLGSGSRNYNEQFF.

V and J are TRBV29-1 and TRBJ2-1; 14 nucleotides agree with TRBD2. This CDR3 contains 15 residues. Trimming at V came to 3 bases and at J to 6 bases, leaving 4 bases not matched to a gene. Germline V lookup: CDR1 SQVTM, CDR2 ANQGSEA. The CDR3 nucleotides are TGCAGCGTTGAGGGGACTAGCGGGGGCCTCAATGAGCAGTTCTTC. Its translation is CSVEGTSGGLNEQFF.

This clone was seen once. The chain recombines TRBV29-1 with TRBJ1-1; 7 bases align to TRBD1. This CDR3 contains 13 residues. Per the germline V gene, CDR1 is SQVTM and CDR2 is ANQGSEA. V dropped 7 bases and J dropped 1; count of bases not matched to a gene: 6. CDR3 DNA: TGCAGCGGGGCAGGGGGAGGGAACACTGAAGCTTTCTTT. This codes for CSGAGGGNTEAFF.

This chain links TRBV30 with TRBJ1-6; D is perhaps TRBD1 (6 bases). Germline values: CDR1 GTSNPN, CDR2 SVGIG (reference sequence). Trimming left V 5 bases short and J 8 bases short, with 16 bases between. The CDR3 sequence is 14 residues long. The CDR3 here is CAWLRSRGDSPLHF. CDR3 bases: TGTGCCTGGCTAAGGTCCAGGGGAGATTCACCCCTCCACTTT.

This clone showed up just a few times. The V gene is TRBV2, the J gene TRBJ2-3, with TRBD1 identical over 7 bases. V gave up 5 bases and J gave up 5 bases; unmatched junction bases: 4. Germline V gene sequence: CDR1 SNHLY, CDR2 FYNNEI. The CDR3 is made up of 13 amino acids. Written as DNA, the CDR3 is TGTGCCAGCAGTTCAACAGGGGTAGATACGCAGTATTTT. Its translation: CASSSTGVDTQYF.

In this sample, this clone turned up a few times. This rearrangement joins TRBV3-1 (or the pseudogene TRBV3-2) to TRBJ2-1, with 12 bases matching TRBD2. This CDR3 comprises 16 residues. The ends lost 4 bases at V and 2 bases at J; junction bases unmatched: 3. Germline V gives CDR1 LGHDT, CDR2 YNNKEL (reference sequence). The CDR3 DNA follows: TGTGCCAGCAGCCTCCGGACTAGCGGGACCTACAATGAGCAGTTCTTC. It specifies CASSLRTSGTYNEQFF.

The chain recombines TRBV29-1 with TRBJ1-5, with TRBD1 as a possible D gene (6 bases). CDR3 length: 16 residues. V was clipped by 8 bases and J by 2 bases, with 22 bases between them. Germline CDR1 and CDR2: SQVTM and ANQGSEA. CDR3 DNA: TGCAGCCCCTCAACGAAGGGGGATGGTTGCAATCAGCCCCAGCATTTT. It translates to CSPSTKGDGCNQPQHF. Full variable domain (missing parts from reference TRBV29-1 and TRBJ1-5): SAVISQKPSRDICQRGTSLTIQCQVDSQVTMMFWYRQQPGQSLTLIATANQGSEATYESGFVIDKFPISRPNLTFSTLTVSNMSPEDSSIYLCSPSTKGDGCNQPQHFGDGTRLSIL.

In its sample, this clone was seen once. The J gene is TRBJ1-2, the V gene TRBV5-1; the D gene is possibly TRBD1 (5 bases). The CDR3 is 15 amino acids. With 0 bases removed from V and 2 bases from J, the gap between germline ends came to 11 bases. Germline V lookup: CDR1 SGHRS, CDR2 YFSETQ. The CDR3 bases are TGCGCCAGCAGCTTGGATTTTCAGGGAAACTATGGCTACACCTTC. Translation: CASSLDFQGNYGYTF.

The V gene is TRBV6-2 or TRBV6-3, the J gene TRBJ2-5; 12 bases map to TRBD2. V dropped 4 bases and J dropped 0; count of bases not matched to a gene: 3. Germline V gene data show CDR1 as MNHEY and CDR2 as SVGEGT. The CDR3 has 16 amino acids. CDR3 in DNA: TGTGCCAGCAGTTCCCGGACTAGCGGGAACCAAGAGACCCAGTACTTC. Translated: CASSSRTSGNQETQYF.

The chain uses TRBV11-2 and TRBJ1-5, with D possibly matching TRBD1 (5 bases). This CDR3 spans 19 amino acids. V was clipped by 5 bases and J by 0 bases, with 23 bases between them. From germline, CDR1 is SGHAT and CDR2 FQNNGV. CDR3 bases: TGTGCCAGCAGCCACAACCCCTCGTTGGGGCCTTATAGCAATCAGCCCCAGCATTTT. It specifies CASSHNPSLGPYSNQPQHF. Based on the CDR3 plus reference TRBV11-2 and TRBJ1-5, the full variable domain is EAGVAQSPRYKIIEKRQSVAFWCNPISGHATLYWYQQILGQGPKLLIQFQNNGVVDDSQLPKDRFSAERLKGVDSTLKIQPAKLEDSAVYLCASSHNPSLGPYSNQPQHFGDGTRLSIL.

The V call is TRBV9, the J call TRBJ2-5, with D possibly being TRBD2 (5 bases). V was trimmed by 0 bases and J by 5 bases, leaving 14 bases between them. CDR1 and CDR2 from the germline V gene are SGDLS and YYNGEE. This CDR3 is built from 15 residues. The CDR3, as DNA: TGTGCCAGCAGCGTAGAAGGACGACTATGGGAGACCCAGTACTTC. This sequence encodes CASSVEGRLWETQYF.

The sample holds a few counts of this clone. The J gene is TRBJ2-5, the V gene TRBV15; maybe TRBD2 (6 bases). CDR1 is LNHNV, CDR2 YYDKDF, per germline (reference sequence). The CDR3 totals 16 residues. V was cut by 3 bases and J by 1 base, with 15 bases left in between. This CDR3 is CATSRDLSRGQETQYF. CDR3 DNA: TGTGCCACCAGCAGGGACTTGTCGCGGGGCCAAGAGACCCAGTACTTC.

The V and J genes are TRBV29-1 and TRBJ2-1; 9 bases agree with TRBD2. J gave up 5 bases and V 2 bases, and 7 bases lay outside the gene matches. Per germline, CDR1 SQVTM and CDR2 ANQGSEA. The CDR3 spans 15 residues. The CDR3 here is CSVEKPGLANNEQFF. DNA for the CDR3: TGCAGCGTTGAAAAACCGGGACTAGCTAACAATGAGCAGTTCTTC.

This rearrangement joins TRBV6-5 to TRBJ1-2; 10 bases line up with TRBD1. This CDR3 spans 15 amino acids. The germline V gene encodes CDR1 MNHEY and CDR2 SVGAGI. V shed 5 bases, J shed 6 bases, and the junction held 9 bases outside the gene matches. CDR3 loop: CASSPARQGADGYTF. In nucleotides, the CDR3 is TGTGCCAGCAGTCCCGCCCGACAGGGGGCGGATGGCTACACCTTC.

This chain links TRBV3-1 (or the pseudogene TRBV3-2) with TRBJ2-7, with 8 bases that match TRBD2. V gave up 0 bases and J gave up 6 bases; unmatched junction bases: 1. In germline, CDR1 is LGHDT, CDR2 YNNKEL (reference sequence). The CDR3 has 13 residues. DNA for the CDR3: TGTGCCAGCAGCCAAGATCGGGGGGGCGAGCAGTACTTC. Its protein product is CASSQDRGGEQYF.

The chain has TRBV10-3 and TRBJ2-2; 8 nucleotides line up with TRBD2. Germline V lookup: CDR1 ENHRY, CDR2 SYGVKD. The ends lost 2 bases at V and 6 bases at J; junction bases unmatched: 8. The CDR3 runs 16 residues. In nucleotides, the CDR3 is TGTGCCATCAGTGAGCGGGAGGGCCTCGATGCCGGGGAGCTGTTTTTT. It yields the protein CAISEREGLDAGELFF.

The chain combines TRBV19 with TRBJ2-7; possible D gene TRBD1, 6 bases. The germline V gene encodes CDR1 LNHDA and CDR2 SQIVND (reference sequence). Trimming took off 4 bases at V and 6 bases at J, with 10 bases between the two ends. The CDR3 totals 12 residues. CDR3 DNA: TGTGCCAGTAGTACCACAGGGATCGAGCAGTACTTC. Protein product: CASSTTGIEQYF.

The chain recombines TRBV24-1 with TRBJ1-2; 7 bases agree with TRBD1. Germline V gene lookup returns CDR1 KGHDR and CDR2 SFDVKD. This CDR3 is 14 amino acids long. Losses at the gene ends were 4 bases for V and 6 bases for J; bases not matched to a gene: 7. The CDR3 spells CATSETGQFDGYTF. The CDR3 bases are TGTGCCACCAGTGAAACGGGACAGTTCGATGGCTACACCTTC.

The chain is built from TRBV5-1 and TRBJ2-2; D gene ambiguous. Germline V gene data show CDR1 as SGHRS and CDR2 as YFSETQ. Trimming pared 6 bases from V and 1 base from J, leaving 10 bases between. This CDR3 has 14 amino acids. CDR3 loop: CASTPSGNTGELFF. CDR3 sequence (DNA): TGCGCCAGCACCCCCAGTGGGAACACCGGGGAGCTGTTTTTT.

This chain links TRBV5-4 with TRBJ2-7; 7 bases line up with TRBD2. The CDR3 is 15 amino acids. Germline CDR1 SGHNT, CDR2 YYREEE (reference sequence). Trimming cost V 3 bases and J 0 bases; bases outside gene matches: 6. CDR3 coding DNA: TGTGCCAGCAGCTGGGGCGGGAGTAGCTCCTACGAGCAGTACTTC. Its protein is CASSWGGSSSYEQYF. Supplemented by reference TRBV5-4 and TRBJ2-7, the full variable domain reads ETGVTQSPTHLIKTRGQQVTLRCSSQSGHNTVSWYQQALGQGPQFIFQYYREEENGRGNFPPRFSGLQFPNYSSELNVNALELDDSALYLCASSWGGSSSYEQYFGPGTRLTVT.

The J gene is TRBJ2-5, the V gene TRBV2; tentatively, D is TRBD1 (6 bases). CDR3 length: 14 residues. Germline CDR1 and CDR2: SNHLY and FYNNEI. The V end lost 3 bases, the J end lost 5 bases, and 13 bases lay between the germline ends. The CDR3 reads CASSDAGAGETQYF. The CDR3 DNA sequence: TGTGCCAGCAGTGATGCAGGGGCCGGGGAGACCCAGTACTTC.